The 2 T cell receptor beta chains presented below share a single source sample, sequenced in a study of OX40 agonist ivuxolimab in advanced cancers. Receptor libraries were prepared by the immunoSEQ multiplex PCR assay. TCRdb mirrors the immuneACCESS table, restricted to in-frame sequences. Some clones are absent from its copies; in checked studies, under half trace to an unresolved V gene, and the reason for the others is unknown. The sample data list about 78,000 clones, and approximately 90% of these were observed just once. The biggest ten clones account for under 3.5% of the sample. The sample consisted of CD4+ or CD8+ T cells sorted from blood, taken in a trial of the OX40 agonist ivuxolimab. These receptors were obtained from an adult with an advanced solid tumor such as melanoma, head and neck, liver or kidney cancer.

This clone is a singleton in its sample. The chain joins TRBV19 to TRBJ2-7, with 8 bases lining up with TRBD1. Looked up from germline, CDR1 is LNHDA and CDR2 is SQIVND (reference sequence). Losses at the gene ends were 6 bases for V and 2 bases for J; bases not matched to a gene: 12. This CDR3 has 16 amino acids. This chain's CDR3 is CASSSFGTGAPYEQYF. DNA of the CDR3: TGTGCCAGTAGCTCTTTCGGGACAGGCGCCCCCTACGAGCAGTACTTC. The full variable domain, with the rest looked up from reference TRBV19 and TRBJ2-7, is DGGITQSPKYLFRKEGQNVTLSCEQNLNHDAMYWYRQDPGQGLRLIYYSQIVNDFQKGDIAEGYSVSREKKESFPLTVTSAQKNPTAFYLCASSSFGTGAPYEQYFGPGTRLTVT.

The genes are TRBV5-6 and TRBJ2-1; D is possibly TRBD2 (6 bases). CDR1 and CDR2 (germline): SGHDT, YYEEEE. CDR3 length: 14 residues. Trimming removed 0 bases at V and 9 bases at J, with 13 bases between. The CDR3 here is CASSLELAVPEQFF. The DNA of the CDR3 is TGTGCCAGCAGCTTGGAACTAGCTGTCCCTGAGCAGTTCTTC.